This T cell receptor (beta chain) was sequenced for a study of OX40 agonist ivuxolimab in advanced cancers. With respect to this clone: Its specificity is unknown.

Here immunoSEQ multiplex PCR was the method, and the copy in TCRdb shows in-frame clones only, minus some. The sample lists about 24,000 clones; under 85% were seen once. Study conclusions and caveats: CD4+ and CD8+ blood T cells expanded clonally by week 6 at 0.1 to 3.0 mg/kg.

Trimming removed 5 bases at V and 6 bases at J, with 13 bases between. Germline V gene sequence: CDR1 LNHDA, CDR2 SQIVND (reference sequence). This CDR3 is 13 amino acids long. Patients were excluded for autoimmune disease history or systemic immunosuppression. The sequencing here drew on CD4+ or CD8+ T cells sorted from blood, taken in a trial of the OX40 agonist ivuxolimab. The chain combines TRBV19 with TRBJ1-1; D possibly corresponds to TRBD1 (5 bases). The source of this sequence is an adult with an advanced solid tumor such as melanoma, head and neck, liver or kidney cancer. The DNA of the CDR3 is TGTGCCAGTAGTGACTCCTTGGGGGCTGAAGCTTTCTTT. It encodes CASSDSLGAEAFF.